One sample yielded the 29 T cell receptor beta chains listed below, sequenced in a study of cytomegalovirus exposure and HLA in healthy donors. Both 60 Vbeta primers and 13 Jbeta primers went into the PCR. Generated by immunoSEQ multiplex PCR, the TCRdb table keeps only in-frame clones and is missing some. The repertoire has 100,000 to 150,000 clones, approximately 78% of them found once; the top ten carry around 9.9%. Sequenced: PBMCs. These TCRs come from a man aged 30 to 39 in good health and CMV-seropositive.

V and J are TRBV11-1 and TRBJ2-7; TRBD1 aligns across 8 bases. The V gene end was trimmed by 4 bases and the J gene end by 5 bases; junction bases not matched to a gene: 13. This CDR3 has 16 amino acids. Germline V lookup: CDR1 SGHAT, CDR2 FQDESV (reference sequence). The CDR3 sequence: CASSSLGTGLMDEQYF. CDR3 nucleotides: TGTGCCAGCAGCTCCCTCGGGACAGGTCTAATGGACGAGCAGTACTTC.

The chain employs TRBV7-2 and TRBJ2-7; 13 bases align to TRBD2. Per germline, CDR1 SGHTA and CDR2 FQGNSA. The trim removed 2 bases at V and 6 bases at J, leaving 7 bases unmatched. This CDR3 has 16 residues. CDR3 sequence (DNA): TGTGCCAGCAGCTTAACTGCCACTAGCGGGGGGGGCGAGCAGTACTTC. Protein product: CASSLTATSGGGEQYF. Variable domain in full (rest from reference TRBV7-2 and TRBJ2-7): GAGVSQSPSNKVTEKGKDVELRCDPISGHTALYWYRQSLGQGLEFLIYFQGNSAPDKSGLPSDRFSAERTGGSVSTLTIQRTQQEDSAVYLCASSLTATSGGGEQYFGPGTRLTVT.

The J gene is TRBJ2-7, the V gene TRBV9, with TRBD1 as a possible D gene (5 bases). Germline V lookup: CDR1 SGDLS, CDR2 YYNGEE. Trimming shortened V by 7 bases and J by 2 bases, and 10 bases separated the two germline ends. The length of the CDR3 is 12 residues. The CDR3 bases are TGTGCCAGCTTACAGGTAACCTACGAGCAGTACTTC. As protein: CASLQVTYEQYF.

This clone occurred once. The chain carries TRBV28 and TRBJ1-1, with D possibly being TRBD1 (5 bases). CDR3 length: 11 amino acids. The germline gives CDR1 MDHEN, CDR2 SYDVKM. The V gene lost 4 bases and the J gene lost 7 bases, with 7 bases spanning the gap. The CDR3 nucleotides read TGTGCCAGCAGTTACAGGTATGAAGCTTTCTTT. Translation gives CASSYRYEAFF.

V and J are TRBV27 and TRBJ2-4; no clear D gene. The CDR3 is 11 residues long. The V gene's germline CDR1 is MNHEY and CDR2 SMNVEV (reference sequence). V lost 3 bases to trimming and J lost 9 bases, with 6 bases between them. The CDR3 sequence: CASSFSGIQYF. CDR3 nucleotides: TGTGCCAGCAGTTTTTCCGGCATTCAGTACTTC.

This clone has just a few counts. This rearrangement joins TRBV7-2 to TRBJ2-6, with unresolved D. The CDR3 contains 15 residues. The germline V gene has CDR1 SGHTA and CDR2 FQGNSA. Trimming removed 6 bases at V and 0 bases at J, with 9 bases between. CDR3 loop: CASREQLSGANVLTF. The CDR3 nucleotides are TGTGCCAGCAGAGAACAGCTCTCTGGGGCCAACGTCCTGACTTTC.

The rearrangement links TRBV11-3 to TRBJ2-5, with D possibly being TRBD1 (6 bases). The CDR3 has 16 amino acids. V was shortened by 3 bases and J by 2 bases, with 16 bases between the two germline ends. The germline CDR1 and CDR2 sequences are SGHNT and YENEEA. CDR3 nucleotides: TGTGCCAGCAGCTTCGGGGACAAATCATATCAAGAGACCCAGTACTTC. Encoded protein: CASSFGDKSYQETQYF.

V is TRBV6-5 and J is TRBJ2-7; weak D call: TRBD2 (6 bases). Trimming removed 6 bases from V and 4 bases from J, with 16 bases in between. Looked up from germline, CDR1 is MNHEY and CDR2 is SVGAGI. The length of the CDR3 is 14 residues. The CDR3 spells CASSPPGGGYEQYF. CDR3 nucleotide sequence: TGTGCCAGCAGCCCCCCCGGGGGAGGTTACGAGCAGTACTTC.

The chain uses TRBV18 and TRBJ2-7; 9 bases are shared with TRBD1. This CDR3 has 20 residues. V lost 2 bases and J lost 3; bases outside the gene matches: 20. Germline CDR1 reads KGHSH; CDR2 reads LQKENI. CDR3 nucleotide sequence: TGTGCCAGCTCACCATTCCTCCGGGACAGGGCCGACCTGGGCCTCTACGAGCAGTACTTC. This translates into CASSPFLRDRADLGLYEQYF.

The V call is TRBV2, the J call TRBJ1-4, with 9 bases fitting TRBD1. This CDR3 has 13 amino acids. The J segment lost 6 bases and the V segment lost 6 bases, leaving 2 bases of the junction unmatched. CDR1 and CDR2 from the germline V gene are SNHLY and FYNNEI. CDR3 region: CASSRDRDEKLFF. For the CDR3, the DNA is TGTGCCAGCAGCCGGGACAGGGATGAAAAACTGTTTTTT.

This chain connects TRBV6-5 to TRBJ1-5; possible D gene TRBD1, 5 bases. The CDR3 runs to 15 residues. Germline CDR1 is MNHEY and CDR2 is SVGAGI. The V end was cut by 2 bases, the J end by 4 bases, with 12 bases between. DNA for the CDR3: TGTGCCAGCAGTTACGATGGCAGGGTAAATCAGCCCCAGCATTTT. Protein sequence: CASSYDGRVNQPQHF.

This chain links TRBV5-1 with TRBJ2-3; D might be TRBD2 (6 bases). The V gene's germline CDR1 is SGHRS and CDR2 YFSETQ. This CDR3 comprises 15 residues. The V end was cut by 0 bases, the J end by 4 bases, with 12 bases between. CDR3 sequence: CASSLARGSADTQYF. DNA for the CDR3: TGCGCCAGCAGCTTGGCCCGGGGGAGCGCAGATACGCAGTATTTT.

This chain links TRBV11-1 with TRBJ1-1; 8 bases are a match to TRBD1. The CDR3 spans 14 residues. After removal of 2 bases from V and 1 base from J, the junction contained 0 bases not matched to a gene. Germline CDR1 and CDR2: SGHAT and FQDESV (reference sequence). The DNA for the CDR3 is TGTGCCAGCAGCTTACAGGGGGCGAACACTGAAGCTTTCTTT. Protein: CASSLQGANTEAFF. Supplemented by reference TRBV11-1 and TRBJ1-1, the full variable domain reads EAEVAQSPRYKITEKSQAVAFWCDPISGHATLYWYRQILGQGPELLVQFQDESVVDDSQLPKDRFSAERLKGVDSTLKIQPAELGDSAMYLCASSLQGANTEAFFGQGTRLTVV.

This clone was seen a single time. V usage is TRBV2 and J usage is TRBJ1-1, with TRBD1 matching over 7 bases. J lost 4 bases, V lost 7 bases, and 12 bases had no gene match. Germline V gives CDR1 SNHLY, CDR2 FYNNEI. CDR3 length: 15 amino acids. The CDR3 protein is CASTITGAPGTEAFF. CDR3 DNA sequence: TGTGCCAGCACAATCACAGGGGCCCCGGGCACTGAAGCTTTCTTT.

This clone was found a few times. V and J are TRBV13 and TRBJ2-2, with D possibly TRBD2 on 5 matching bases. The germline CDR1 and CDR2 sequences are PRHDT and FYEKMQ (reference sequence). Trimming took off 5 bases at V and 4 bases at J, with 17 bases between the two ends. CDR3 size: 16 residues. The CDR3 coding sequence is TGTGCCAGCAGCCGAGAGGGCGGCATCTTCACCGGGGAGCTGTTTTTT. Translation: CASSREGGIFTGELFF.

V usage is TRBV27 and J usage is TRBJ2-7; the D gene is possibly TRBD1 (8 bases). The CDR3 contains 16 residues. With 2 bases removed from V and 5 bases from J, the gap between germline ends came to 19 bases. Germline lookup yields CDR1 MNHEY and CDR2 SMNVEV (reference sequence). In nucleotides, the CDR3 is TGTGCCAGCAGTTTAGGGGTGGGGAGGGGACAGGACGAGCAGTACTTC. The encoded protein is CASSLGVGRGQDEQYF.

CDR3 sequence: CASSPGGGQSYEQYF. In DNA, the CDR3 is TGCGCCAGCAGCCCCGGGGGGGGACAATCCTACGAGCAGTACTTC. The V call is TRBV5-1, the J call TRBJ2-7, with TRBD2 matching 8 bases. Trimming took 4 bases from V and 1 from J; bases not matched to a gene: 7. Per germline, CDR1 SGHRS and CDR2 YFSETQ. The CDR3 length is 15 residues.

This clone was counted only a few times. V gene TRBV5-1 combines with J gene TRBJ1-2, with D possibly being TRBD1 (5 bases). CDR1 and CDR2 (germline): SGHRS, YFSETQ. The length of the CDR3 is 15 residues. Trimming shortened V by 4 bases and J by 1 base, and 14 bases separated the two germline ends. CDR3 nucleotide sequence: TGCGCCAGCAGCCCCGGGGGGGGTGTTAACTATGGCTACACCTTC. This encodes CASSPGGGVNYGYTF.

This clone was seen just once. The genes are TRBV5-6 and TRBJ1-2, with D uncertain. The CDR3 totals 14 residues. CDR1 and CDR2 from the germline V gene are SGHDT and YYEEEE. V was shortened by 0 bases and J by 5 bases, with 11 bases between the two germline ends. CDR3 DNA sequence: TGTGCCAGCAGCTTGGAGGTCAGGCCATATGGCTACACCTTC. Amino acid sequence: CASSLEVRPYGYTF.

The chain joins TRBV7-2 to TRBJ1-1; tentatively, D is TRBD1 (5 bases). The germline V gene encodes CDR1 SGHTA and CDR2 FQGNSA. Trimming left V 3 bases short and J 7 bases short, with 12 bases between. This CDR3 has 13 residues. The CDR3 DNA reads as TGTGCCAGCAGCTTTAGCAGGGTTTATGAAGCTTTCTTT. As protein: CASSFSRVYEAFF. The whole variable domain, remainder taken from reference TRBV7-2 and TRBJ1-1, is GAGVSQSPSNKVTEKGKDVELRCDPISGHTALYWYRQSLGQGLEFLIYFQGNSAPDKSGLPSDRFSAERTGGSVSTLTIQRTQQEDSAVYLCASSFSRVYEAFFGQGTRLTVV.

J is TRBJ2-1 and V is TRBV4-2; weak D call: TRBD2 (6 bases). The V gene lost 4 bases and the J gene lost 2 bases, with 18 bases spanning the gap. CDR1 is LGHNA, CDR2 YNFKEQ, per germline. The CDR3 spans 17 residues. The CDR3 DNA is TGTGCCAGCAGCCCTCGCGGGGTGGGCGGTACCTACAATGAGCAGTTCTTC. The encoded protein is CASSPRGVGGTYNEQFF.

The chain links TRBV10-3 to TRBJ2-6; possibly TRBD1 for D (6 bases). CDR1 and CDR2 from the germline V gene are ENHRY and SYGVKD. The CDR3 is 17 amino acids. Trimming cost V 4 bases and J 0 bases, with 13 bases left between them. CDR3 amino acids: CAISVGQPGSGANVLTF. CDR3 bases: TGTGCCATCAGTGTGGGACAACCCGGCTCTGGGGCCAACGTCCTGACTTTC.

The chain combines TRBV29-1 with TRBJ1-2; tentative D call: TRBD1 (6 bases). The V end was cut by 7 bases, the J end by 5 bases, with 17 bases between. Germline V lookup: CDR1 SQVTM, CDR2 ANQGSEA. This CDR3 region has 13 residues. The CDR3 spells CSATGNRDYGYTF. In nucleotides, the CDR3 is TGCAGCGCCACAGGCAACAGGGATTATGGCTACACCTTC.

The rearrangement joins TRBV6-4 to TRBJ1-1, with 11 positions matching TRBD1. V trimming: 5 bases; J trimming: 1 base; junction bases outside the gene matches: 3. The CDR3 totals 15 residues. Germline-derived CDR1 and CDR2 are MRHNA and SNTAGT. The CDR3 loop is CASSRTGGRNTEAFF. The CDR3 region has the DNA TGTGCCAGCAGTCGGACAGGGGGCAGGAACACTGAAGCTTTCTTT.

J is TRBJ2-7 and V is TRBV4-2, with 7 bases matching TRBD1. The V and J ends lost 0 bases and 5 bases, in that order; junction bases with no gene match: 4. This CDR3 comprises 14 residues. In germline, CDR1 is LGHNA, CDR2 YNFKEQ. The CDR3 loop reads CASSQESTGNEQYF. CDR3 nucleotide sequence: TGTGCCAGCAGCCAAGAATCGACAGGGAACGAGCAGTACTTC.

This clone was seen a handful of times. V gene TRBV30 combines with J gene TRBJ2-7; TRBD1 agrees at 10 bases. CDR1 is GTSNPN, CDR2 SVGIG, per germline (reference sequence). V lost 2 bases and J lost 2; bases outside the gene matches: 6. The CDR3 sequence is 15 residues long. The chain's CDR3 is CAWSPGQGIAYEQYF. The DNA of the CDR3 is TGTGCCTGGAGTCCGGGACAGGGGATCGCCTACGAGCAGTACTTC.

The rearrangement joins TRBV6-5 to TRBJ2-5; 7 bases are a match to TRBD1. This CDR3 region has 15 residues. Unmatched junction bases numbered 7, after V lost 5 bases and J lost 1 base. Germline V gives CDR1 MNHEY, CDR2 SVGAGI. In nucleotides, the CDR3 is TGTGCCAGCAGTCGCTACAGGGGATCCCAAGAGACCCAGTACTTC. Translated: CASSRYRGSQETQYF.

In DNA form, the CDR3 reads TGTGCCACCCGACCCGACGAGGTCTACAATGAGCAGTTCTTC. Protein: CATRPDEVYNEQFF. The rearrangement uses TRBV10-3 and TRBJ2-1; D gene unclear. Germline CDR1 ENHRY, CDR2 SYGVKD. The CDR3 totals 14 residues. V lost 10 bases, J lost 3 bases, and 16 bases lay in between.

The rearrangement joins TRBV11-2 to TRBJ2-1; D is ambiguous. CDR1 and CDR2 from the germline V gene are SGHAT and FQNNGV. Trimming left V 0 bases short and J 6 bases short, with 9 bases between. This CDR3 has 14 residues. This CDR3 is CASSLDLSSNEQFF. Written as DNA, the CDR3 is TGTGCCAGCAGCTTAGATTTATCTAGCAATGAGCAGTTCTTC.